This T cell receptor (beta chain) emerged from a study of blood T cell repertoires in COVID-19. Profiling relied on immunoSEQ multiplex PCR, and the TCRdb table lists in-frame clones only, not all of them. The sample lists some 200,000 clones; around 94% were seen once. V was trimmed by 7 bases and J by 7 bases, leaving 13 bases between them. The CDR3 contains 13 residues. Germline values: CDR1 LNHDA, CDR2 SQIVND (reference sequence). This clone was seen only once. The receptor was derived from a man younger than 40 with COVID-19, enrolled during active disease. The specimen was peripheral blood. The chain links TRBV19 to TRBJ2-2, with a possible D match to TRBD1 (6 bases). The CDR3 sequence is CASMGQSFGELFF. The DNA for the CDR3 is TGTGCCAGTATGGGACAATCGTTCGGGGAGCTGTTTTTT.